This T cell receptor (beta chain) was recorded in a study of blood T cell repertoires in COVID-19. Turning to the study itself: Samples representing acute and convalescent COVID-19 were sourced from the United States, Italy and Spain. Nucleic acid was either cDNA or gDNA, and it came from T cells, B-cell-depleted T cells, or PBMCs.

Source study methods: Amplification of reference gene primers was used by the study to estimate nucleated cell counts. Measured with immunoSEQ multiplex PCR; TCRdb has only the in-frame clones, and not every one. V and J calls and clone size follow that table, whereas D and trimming were derived from the DNA. The table records about 100,000 clones, around 90% of them present only once. Sequenced material: peripheral blood. The origin of this receptor is a man aged 65-85 years with acute or convalescent COVID-19.

The CDR3 DNA reads as TGTGCCAGTACCGGTAGGACAGCGAACACTGAAGCTTTCTTT. Encoded protein: CASTGRTANTEAFF. The chain carries TRBV19 and TRBJ1-1, with D possibly matching TRBD1 (6 bases). V was trimmed by 7 bases and J by 1 base, leaving 13 bases between them. Germline V gene data show CDR1 as LNHDA and CDR2 as SQIVND (reference sequence). The CDR3 contains 14 residues.